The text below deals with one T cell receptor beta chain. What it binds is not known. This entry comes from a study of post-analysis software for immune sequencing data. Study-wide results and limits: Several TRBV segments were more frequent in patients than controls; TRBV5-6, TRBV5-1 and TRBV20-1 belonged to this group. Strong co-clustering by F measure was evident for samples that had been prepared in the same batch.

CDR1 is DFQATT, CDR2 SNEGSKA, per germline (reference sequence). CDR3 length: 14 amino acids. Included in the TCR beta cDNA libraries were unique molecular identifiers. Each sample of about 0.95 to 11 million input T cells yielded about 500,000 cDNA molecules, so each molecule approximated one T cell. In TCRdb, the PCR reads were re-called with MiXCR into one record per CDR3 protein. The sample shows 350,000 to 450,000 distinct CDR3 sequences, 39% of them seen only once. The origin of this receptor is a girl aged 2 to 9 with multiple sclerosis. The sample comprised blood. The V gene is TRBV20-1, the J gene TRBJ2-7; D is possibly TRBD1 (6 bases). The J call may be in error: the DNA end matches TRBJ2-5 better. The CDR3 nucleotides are TGCAGTGCTAGAGATCCCAGGGGACGGGAGACCCAGTACTTC. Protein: CSARDPRGRETQYF.